This TCR beta chain was found in a study of T-cell reconstitution after alpha-beta-depleted transplantation in children. Using unique molecular identifiers, the investigators prepared the TCRbeta library. One entry per CDR3 protein results from TCRdb running MiXCR on the PCR reads. The table includes some 140,000 distinct CDR3 sequences, about 9.9% detected once. CDR3 size: 11 residues. Germline lookup yields CDR1 DFQATT and CDR2 SNEGSKA (reference sequence). The V end lost 6 bases, the J end lost 10 bases, and 15 bases lay between the germline ends. The rearrangement joins TRBV20-1 to TRBJ2-5, with D perhaps being TRBD1 or TRBD2 (5 bases each). The TCR originated in a girl under three years old who had a stem cell transplant for combined immunodeficiency, so the T cells may come from the graft donor. The material was PBMCs, mostly from graft donor cells, obtained 180 days after TCRalphabeta/CD19-depleted stem cell transplant. Written as DNA, the CDR3 is TGCAGTGCCCGTCGGGGCTTGGGCCAGTACTTC. Its protein is CSARRGLGQYF.